This T cell receptor beta chain was observed in a study of T cell repertoires in ileal Crohn's disease. Study overall: M6 samples are neoterminal ileum biopsies from postoperative colonoscopy.

The CDR3 has 17 residues. The V gene lost 5 bases and the J gene lost 0 bases, with 17 bases spanning the gap. The germline gives CDR1 LNHDA, CDR2 SQIVND (reference sequence). This clone was counted between two and nine times. Indicated time point: neoterminal ileum biopsy at postoperative endoscopy, about 6 months after surgery. Method: immunoSEQ multiplex PCR; TCRdb's copy keeps in-frame clones and lacks some. The repertoire holds some 9,200 clones, with around three quarters as singletons. This sequence joins TRBV19 and TRBJ2-1, with a tentative D call TRBD1 (5 bases). The source material was ileal tissue. This clonotype was obtained from an adult with Crohn's disease. CDR3 in DNA: TGTGCCAGTAGTCGTCAGGGAATCATGAGCTCCTACAATGAGCAGTTCTTC. Its protein is CASSRQGIMSSYNEQFF.